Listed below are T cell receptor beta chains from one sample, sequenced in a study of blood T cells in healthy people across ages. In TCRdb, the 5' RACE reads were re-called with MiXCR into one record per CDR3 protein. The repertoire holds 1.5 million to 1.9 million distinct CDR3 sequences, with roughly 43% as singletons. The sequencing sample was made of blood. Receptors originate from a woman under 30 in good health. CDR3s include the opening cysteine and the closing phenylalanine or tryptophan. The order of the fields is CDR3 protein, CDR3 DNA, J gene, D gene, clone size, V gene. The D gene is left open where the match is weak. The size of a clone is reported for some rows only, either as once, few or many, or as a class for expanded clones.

CDR3 protein: CASSSPYTGELFF
CDR3 DNA: TGTGCCAGCAGCTCTCCTTACACCGGGGAGCTGTTTTTT
J gene: TRBJ2-2
D gene: .
clone size: few
V gene: TRBV7-2

CDR3 protein: CASSFTGTGQETQYF
CDR3 DNA: TGTGCTAGCAGCTTCACCGGGACAGGTCAAGAGACCCAGTACTTC
J gene: TRBJ2-5
D gene: TRBD1
clone size: .
V gene: TRBV7-7

CDR3 protein: CASSWSSGGDEQYF
CDR3 DNA: TGCGCCAGCAGCTGGAGTTCAGGGGGTGACGAGCAGTACTTC
J gene: TRBJ2-7
D gene: TRBD1
clone size: .
V gene: TRBV5-1

CDR3 protein: CSVEDPQDRGTDTQYF
CDR3 DNA: TGCAGCGTTGAAGATCCCCAGGACAGGGGCACAGATACGCAGTATTTT
J gene: TRBJ2-3
D gene: TRBD1
clone size: .
V gene: TRBV29-1

CDR3 protein: CASTQRTSGTYNEQFF
CDR3 DNA: TGTGCCAGCACCCAAAGGACTAGCGGGACCTACAATGAGCAGTTCTTC
J gene: TRBJ2-1
D gene: TRBD2
clone size: few
V gene: TRBV12-3/TRBV12-4

CDR3 protein: CASSQGQPSYEQYF
CDR3 DNA: TGCGCCAGCAGCCAGGGACAGCCCTCCTACGAGCAGTACTTC
J gene: TRBJ2-7
D gene: TRBD1
clone size: .
V gene: TRBV4-3

CDR3 protein: CASALTGGFSGNTIYF
CDR3 DNA: TGTGCCAGCGCCCTGACAGGGGGCTTTTCTGGAAACACCATATATTTT
J gene: TRBJ1-3
D gene: TRBD1
clone size: .
V gene: TRBV7-2

CDR3 protein: CASSQGQGISPLHF
CDR3 DNA: TGCGCCAGCAGCCAGGGACAGGGAATTTCACCCCTCCACTTT
J gene: TRBJ1-6
D gene: TRBD1
clone size: .
V gene: TRBV4-1

CDR3 protein: CASSYPLRNQPQHF
CDR3 DNA: TGTGCCAGCAGTTACCCCCTCAGAAATCAGCCCCAGCATTTT
J gene: TRBJ1-5
D gene: .
clone size: few
V gene: TRBV6-2/TRBV6-3

CDR3 protein: CAISGEGTSVQETQYF
CDR3 DNA: TGTGCCATCAGTGGGGAGGGGACTAGCGTCCAAGAGACCCAGTACTTC
J gene: TRBJ2-5
D gene: TRBD2
clone size: few
V gene: TRBV10-3

CDR3 protein: CASSQTPGPYGYTF
CDR3 DNA: TGTGCCAGCAGCCAAACCCCGGGACCATATGGCTACACCTTC
J gene: TRBJ1-2
D gene: .
clone size: .
V gene: TRBV5-6

CDR3 protein: CASSGDRGSYSNQPQHF
CDR3 DNA: TGTGCCAGCAGTGGGGACAGGGGATCCTATAGCAATCAGCCCCAGCATTTT
J gene: TRBJ1-5
D gene: TRBD1
clone size: .
V gene: TRBV28

CDR3 protein: CSVDAGTEYEQYF
CDR3 DNA: TGCAGCGTTGATGCAGGGACGGAATACGAGCAGTACTTC
J gene: TRBJ2-7
D gene: .
clone size: .
V gene: TRBV29-1

CDR3 protein: CASKRNLAYSTQYF
CDR3 DNA: TGCGCCAGCAAACGCAACCTGGCATACAGTACGCAGTATTTT
J gene: TRBJ2-3
D gene: .
clone size: few
V gene: TRBV4-1

CDR3 protein: CASSQPSGWENTIYF
CDR3 DNA: TGCGCCAGCAGCCAGCCTTCAGGGTGGGAAAACACCATATATTTT
J gene: TRBJ1-3
D gene: .
clone size: .
V gene: TRBV4-1

CDR3 protein: CASSLGTGSYVQYF
CDR3 DNA: TGTGCCAGCAGCTTGGGGACAGGCTCCTACGTGCAGTACTTC
J gene: TRBJ2-7
D gene: TRBD1
clone size: few
V gene: TRBV7-8

CDR3 protein: CASSATTISYGYTF
CDR3 DNA: TGTGCCAGCAGCGCCACCACTATCAGCTATGGCTACACCTTC
J gene: TRBJ1-2
D gene: .
clone size: .
V gene: TRBV9

CDR3 protein: CATSRTRTTQETQYF
CDR3 DNA: TGTGCCACCAGCAGAACAAGGACGACACAAGAGACCCAGTACTTC
J gene: TRBJ2-5
D gene: .
clone size: few
V gene: TRBV15

CDR3 protein: CATAGWGHGGYTF
CDR3 DNA: TGTGCCACCGCCGGTTGGGGGCACGGCGGCTACACCTTC
J gene: TRBJ1-2
D gene: .
clone size: few
V gene: TRBV6-6

CDR3 protein: CASSPPGRQGEQFF
CDR3 DNA: TGTGCCAGCAGCCCCCCCGGACGTCAAGGCGAGCAGTTCTTC
J gene: TRBJ2-1
D gene: .
clone size: .
V gene: TRBV7-2

CDR3 protein: CASSAGLAGYNEQFF
CDR3 DNA: TGTGCCAGCAGCGCGGGACTAGCGGGGTACAATGAGCAGTTCTTC
J gene: TRBJ2-1
D gene: TRBD2
clone size: many
V gene: TRBV9

CDR3 protein: CAWRVQATNTGELFF
CDR3 DNA: TGTGCCTGGAGAGTCCAGGCGACGAACACCGGGGAGCTGTTTTTT
J gene: TRBJ2-2
D gene: .
clone size: .
V gene: TRBV30

CDR3 protein: CASSQAPDFRPDTQYF
CDR3 DNA: TGTGCCAGCAGCCAAGCCCCTGACTTCAGGCCAGATACGCAGTATTTT
J gene: TRBJ2-3
D gene: .
clone size: few
V gene: TRBV3-1

CDR3 protein: CATSGRVRDAGELFF
CDR3 DNA: TGTGCCACCAGCGGCAGGGTGCGGGACGCCGGGGAGCTGTTTTTT
J gene: TRBJ2-2
D gene: .
clone size: .
V gene: TRBV15

CDR3 protein: CASRQLGQGSYEQYF
CDR3 DNA: TGTGCCAGCCGCCAACTAGGACAAGGCTCCTACGAGCAGTACTTC
J gene: TRBJ2-7
D gene: .
clone size: .
V gene: TRBV11-2

CDR3 protein: CASSQDGRGGYYEQYF
CDR3 DNA: TGCGCCAGCAGCCAAGATGGTAGAGGAGGGTACTACGAGCAGTACTTC
J gene: TRBJ2-7
D gene: .
clone size: few
V gene: TRBV4-3

CDR3 protein: CASSFTTQAAFPLHF
CDR3 DNA: TGTGCCAGCAGCTTTACCACACAGGCCGCTTTCCCCCTCCACTTT
J gene: TRBJ1-6
D gene: .
clone size: .
V gene: TRBV7-9

CDR3 protein: CASSQGVLAGGNNEQFF
CDR3 DNA: TGCGCCAGCAGCCAAGGGGTTCTAGCGGGGGGCAACAATGAGCAGTTCTTC
J gene: TRBJ2-1
D gene: TRBD2
clone size: .
V gene: TRBV4-1

CDR3 protein: CASSRALAGGPVTDTQYF
CDR3 DNA: TGTGCCAGCAGCCGGGCCCTAGCGGGAGGGCCTGTCACAGATACGCAGTATTTT
J gene: TRBJ2-3
D gene: TRBD2
clone size: .
V gene: TRBV5-4

CDR3 protein: CASSLDRTRVRSYGELFF
CDR3 DNA: TGTGCCAGCAGCCTAGACAGGACACGTGTTCGGTCCTACGGGGAGCTGTTTTTT
J gene: TRBJ2-2
D gene: .
clone size: .
V gene: TRBV27

CDR3 protein: CASSQDRASYGYTF
CDR3 DNA: TGCGCCAGCAGCCAAGATCGGGCAAGCTATGGCTACACCTTC
J gene: TRBJ1-2
D gene: .
clone size: few
V gene: TRBV4-3

CDR3 protein: CASSHRPWGITRTDTQYF
CDR3 DNA: TGCGCCAGCAGCCACCGACCTTGGGGTATAACAAGGACAGATACGCAGTATTTT
J gene: TRBJ2-3
D gene: .
clone size: many
V gene: TRBV4-1

CDR3 protein: CASSYSEDGSFTDTQYF
CDR3 DNA: TGTGCCAGCAGTTACTCGGAGGACGGGTCATTCACAGATACGCAGTATTTT
J gene: TRBJ2-3
D gene: .
clone size: .
V gene: TRBV6-2/TRBV6-3

CDR3 protein: CASSLYAGGTDTQYF
CDR3 DNA: TGTGCCAGCAGTTTATACGCGGGAGGCACAGATACGCAGTATTTT
J gene: TRBJ2-3
D gene: TRBD2
clone size: .
V gene: TRBV27

CDR3 protein: CSAKLGQGTWYEQYF
CDR3 DNA: TGCAGTGCTAAGCTTGGACAGGGCACGTGGTACGAGCAGTACTTC
J gene: TRBJ2-7
D gene: TRBD1
clone size: few
V gene: TRBV20-1

CDR3 protein: CASSGVAVFGGELFF
CDR3 DNA: TGTGCCAGCTCCGGGGTAGCGGTCTTTGGCGGGGAGCTGTTTTTT
J gene: TRBJ2-2
D gene: .
clone size: few
V gene: TRBV12-3/TRBV12-4

CDR3 protein: CASRGSGGNSYNEQFF
CDR3 DNA: TGTGCCAGTCGAGGGAGCGGGGGGAACTCCTACAATGAGCAGTTCTTC
J gene: TRBJ2-1
D gene: TRBD2
clone size: .
V gene: TRBV6-6

CDR3 protein: CASSYPRGPSAYEQYF
CDR3 DNA: TGTGCCAGCAGTTACCCGAGGGGGCCATCAGCCTACGAGCAGTACTTC
J gene: TRBJ2-7
D gene: TRBD1
clone size: few
V gene: TRBV6-2/TRBV6-3

CDR3 protein: CASSLGGNGGYGYTF
CDR3 DNA: TGTGCCAGCAGCTTAGGAGGGAACGGGGGCTATGGCTACACCTTC
J gene: TRBJ1-2
D gene: .
clone size: .
V gene: TRBV7-6

CDR3 protein: CSASSGGNYEQYF
CDR3 DNA: TGCAGTGCTTCTAGCGGGGGCAATTACGAGCAGTACTTC
J gene: TRBJ2-7
D gene: TRBD2
clone size: few
V gene: TRBV20-1

CDR3 protein: CASTPGTTLGDTQYF
CDR3 DNA: TGCGCCAGCACCCCCGGGACTACATTAGGAGATACGCAGTATTTT
J gene: TRBJ2-3
D gene: TRBD2
clone size: .
V gene: TRBV5-1

CDR3 protein: CSVETSTSGYTF
CDR3 DNA: TGCAGCGTTGAAACTTCAACCTCTGGCTACACCTTC
J gene: TRBJ1-2
D gene: .
clone size: .
V gene: TRBV29-1

CDR3 protein: CASSPMKGGGYEQYF
CDR3 DNA: TGTGCCAGCAGCCCCATGAAAGGAGGGGGTTACGAGCAGTACTTC
J gene: TRBJ2-7
D gene: .
clone size: .
V gene: TRBV7-6

CDR3 protein: CASSLDSWSSYNEQYF
CDR3 DNA: TGTGCCAGCAGCTTAGACTCCTGGAGCTCCTACAATGAGCAGTACTTC
J gene: TRBJ2-7
D gene: .
clone size: .
V gene: TRBV11-2

CDR3 protein: CASRDTGATEAFF
CDR3 DNA: TGTGCCAGCAGGGATACAGGGGCCACTGAAGCTTTCTTT
J gene: TRBJ1-1
D gene: TRBD1
clone size: many
V gene: TRBV27

CDR3 protein: CASRAEGSEKLFF
CDR3 DNA: TGTGCCAGCAGGGCCGAGGGATCCGAAAAACTGTTTTTT
J gene: TRBJ1-4
D gene: .
clone size: few
V gene: TRBV6-5

CDR3 protein: CASSQRKLGGARNEQYF
CDR3 DNA: TGTGCCAGCAGCCAGCGGAAACTGGGGGGGGCAAGAAACGAGCAGTACTTC
J gene: TRBJ2-7
D gene: .
clone size: .
V gene: TRBV14

CDR3 protein: CASSLGTGSVTGELFF
CDR3 DNA: TGTGCCAGCAGCCTAGGGACAGGCTCGGTCACCGGGGAGCTGTTTTTT
J gene: TRBJ2-2
D gene: TRBD1
clone size: few
V gene: TRBV9

CDR3 protein: CASSGDGVLHYGYTF
CDR3 DNA: TGTGCCAGCAGTGGGGACGGAGTGCTTCACTATGGCTACACCTTC
J gene: TRBJ1-2
D gene: .
clone size: few
V gene: TRBV6-2/TRBV6-3

CDR3 protein: CASRRQGSTYEQFF
CDR3 DNA: TGTGCCAGCAGGCGACAGGGGTCCACCTACGAGCAGTTCTTC
J gene: TRBJ2-1
D gene: TRBD1
clone size: .
V gene: TRBV12-3/TRBV12-4

CDR3 protein: CASSVKTGSLSNQPQHF
CDR3 DNA: TGTGCCAGCAGCGTAAAGACAGGGTCCCTTAGCAATCAGCCCCAGCATTTT
J gene: TRBJ1-5
D gene: TRBD1
clone size: .
V gene: TRBV9

CDR3 protein: CATGIGADTQYF
CDR3 DNA: TGTGCCACCGGGATAGGCGCAGATACGCAGTATTTT
J gene: TRBJ2-3
D gene: .
clone size: .
V gene: TRBV27